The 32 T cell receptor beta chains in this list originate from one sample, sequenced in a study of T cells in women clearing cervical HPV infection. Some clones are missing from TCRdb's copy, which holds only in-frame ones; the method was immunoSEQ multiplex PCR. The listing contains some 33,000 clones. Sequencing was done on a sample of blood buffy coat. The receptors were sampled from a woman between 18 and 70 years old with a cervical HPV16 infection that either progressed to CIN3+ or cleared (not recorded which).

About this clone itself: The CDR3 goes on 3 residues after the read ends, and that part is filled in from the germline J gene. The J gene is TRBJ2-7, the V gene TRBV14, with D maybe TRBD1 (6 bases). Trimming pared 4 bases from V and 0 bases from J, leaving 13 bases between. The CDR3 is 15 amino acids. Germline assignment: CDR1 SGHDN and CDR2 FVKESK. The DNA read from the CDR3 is TGTGCCAGCAGCCCCCTCGGACAGAGCTCCTACGAG. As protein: CASSPLGQSSYE. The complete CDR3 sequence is CASSPLGQSSYEQYF.

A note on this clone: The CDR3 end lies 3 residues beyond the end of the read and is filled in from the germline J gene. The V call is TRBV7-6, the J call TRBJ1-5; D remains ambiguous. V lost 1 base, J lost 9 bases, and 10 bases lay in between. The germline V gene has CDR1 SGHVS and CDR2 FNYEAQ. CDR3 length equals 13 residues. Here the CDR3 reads CASSLGVEAPQHF. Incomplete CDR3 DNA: TGTGCCAGCAGCTTAGGTGTCGAAGCGCCC.

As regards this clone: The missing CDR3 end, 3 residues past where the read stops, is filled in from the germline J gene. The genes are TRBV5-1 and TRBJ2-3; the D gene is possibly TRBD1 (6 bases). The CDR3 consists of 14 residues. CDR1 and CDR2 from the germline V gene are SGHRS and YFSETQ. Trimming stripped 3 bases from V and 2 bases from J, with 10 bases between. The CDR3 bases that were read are TGCGCCAGCAGCTCAGGACAGAACACAGATACG. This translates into CASSSGQNTDT. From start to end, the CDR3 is CASSSGQNTDTQYF.

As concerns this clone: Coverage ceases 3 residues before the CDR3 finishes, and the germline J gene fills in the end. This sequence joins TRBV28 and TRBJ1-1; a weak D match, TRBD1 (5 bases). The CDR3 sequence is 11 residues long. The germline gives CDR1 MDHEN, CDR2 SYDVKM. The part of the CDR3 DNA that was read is TGTGCCACCTGGGGGGGGAGGAAA. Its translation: CATWGGRK. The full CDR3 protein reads CATWGGRKAFF.

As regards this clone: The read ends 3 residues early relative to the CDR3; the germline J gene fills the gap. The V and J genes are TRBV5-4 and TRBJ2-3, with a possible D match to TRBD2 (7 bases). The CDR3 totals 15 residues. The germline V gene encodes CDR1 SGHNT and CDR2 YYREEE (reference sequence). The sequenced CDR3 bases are TGTGCCAGCAGCTGGGGGGGGCAGCCCCAAGAGACG. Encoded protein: CASSWGGQPQET. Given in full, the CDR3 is CASSWGGQPQETQYF.

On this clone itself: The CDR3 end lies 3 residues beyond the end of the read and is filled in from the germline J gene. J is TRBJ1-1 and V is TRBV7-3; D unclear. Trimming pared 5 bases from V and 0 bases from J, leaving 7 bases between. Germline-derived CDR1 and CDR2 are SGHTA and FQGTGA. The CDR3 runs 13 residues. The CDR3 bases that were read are TGTGCCAGCAGCCTAGAAATGAACACTGAA. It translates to CASSLEMNTE. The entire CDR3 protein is CASSLEMNTEAFF.

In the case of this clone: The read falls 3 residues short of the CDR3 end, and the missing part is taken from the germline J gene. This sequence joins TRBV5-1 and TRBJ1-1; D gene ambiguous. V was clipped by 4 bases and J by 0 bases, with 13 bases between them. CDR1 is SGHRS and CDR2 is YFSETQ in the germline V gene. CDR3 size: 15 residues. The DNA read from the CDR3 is TGCGCCAGCAGCCCCGATGGCCTTATGAACACTGAA. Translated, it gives CASSPDGLMNTE. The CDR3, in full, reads CASSPDGLMNTEAFF.

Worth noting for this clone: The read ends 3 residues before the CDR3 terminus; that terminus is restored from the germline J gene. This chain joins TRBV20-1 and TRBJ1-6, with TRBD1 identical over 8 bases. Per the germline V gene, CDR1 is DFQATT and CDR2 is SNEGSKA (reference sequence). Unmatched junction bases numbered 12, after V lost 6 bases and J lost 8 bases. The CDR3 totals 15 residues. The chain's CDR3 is CSAEHPGQEYSPLHF. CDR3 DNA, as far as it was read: TGCAGTGCCGAACACCCGGGACAGGAGTATTCACCC.

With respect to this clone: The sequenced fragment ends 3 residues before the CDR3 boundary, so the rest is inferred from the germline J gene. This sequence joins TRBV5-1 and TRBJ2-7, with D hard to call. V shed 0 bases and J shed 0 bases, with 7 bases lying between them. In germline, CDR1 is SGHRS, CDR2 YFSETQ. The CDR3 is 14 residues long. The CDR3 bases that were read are TGCGCCAGCAGCTTGGAGGCCACCTCCTACGAG. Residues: CASSLEATSYE. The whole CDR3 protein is CASSLEATSYEQYF.

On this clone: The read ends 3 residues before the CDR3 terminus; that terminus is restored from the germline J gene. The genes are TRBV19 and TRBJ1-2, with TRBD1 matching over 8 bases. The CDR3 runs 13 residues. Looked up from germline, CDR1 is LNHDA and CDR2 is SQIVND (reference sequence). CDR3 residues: CASSDRGDYDYTF. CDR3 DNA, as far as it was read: TGTGCCAGTAGTGACAGGGGAGACTACGAC.

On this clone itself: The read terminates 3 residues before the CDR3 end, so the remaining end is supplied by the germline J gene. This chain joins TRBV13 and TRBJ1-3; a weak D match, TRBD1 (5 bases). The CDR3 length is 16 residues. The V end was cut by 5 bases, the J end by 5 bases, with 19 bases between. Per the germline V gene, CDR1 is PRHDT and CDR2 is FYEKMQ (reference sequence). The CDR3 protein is CASSPMAQAQRNTIYF. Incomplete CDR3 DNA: TGTGCCAGCAGCCCCATGGCACAGGCCCAGAGAAACACC.

CDR3 residues: CASSEAMGATNEKLFF. The CDR3 DNA, read in part, is TGTGCCAGCAGTGAAGCAATGGGGGCAACTAATGAAAAG. This chain connects TRBV6-1 to TRBJ2-2, with D possibly matching TRBD1 (6 bases). Read coverage stops 3 residues before the CDR3 terminus; the germline J gene supplies the remainder. CDR3 length equals 16 residues. Germline loops: CDR1 MNHNS, CDR2 SASEGT.

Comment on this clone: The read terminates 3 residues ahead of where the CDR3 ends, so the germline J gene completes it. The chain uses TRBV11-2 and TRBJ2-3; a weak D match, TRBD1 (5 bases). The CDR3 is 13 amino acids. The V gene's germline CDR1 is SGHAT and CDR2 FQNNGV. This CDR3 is CASSYIRARSQYF. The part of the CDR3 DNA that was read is TGTGCCAGCAGCTATATCAGGGCGAGGTCG. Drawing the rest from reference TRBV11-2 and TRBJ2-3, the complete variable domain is EAGVAQSPRYKIIEKRQSVAFWCNPISGHATLYWYQQILGQGPKLLIQFQNNGVVDDSQLPKDRFSAERLKGVDSTLKIQPAKLEDSAVYLCASSYIRARSQYFGPGTRLTVL.

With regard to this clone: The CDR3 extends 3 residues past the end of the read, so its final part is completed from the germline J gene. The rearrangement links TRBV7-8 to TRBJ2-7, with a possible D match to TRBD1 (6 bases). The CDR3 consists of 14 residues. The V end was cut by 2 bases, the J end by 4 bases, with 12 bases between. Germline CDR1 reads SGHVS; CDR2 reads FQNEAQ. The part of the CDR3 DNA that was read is TGTGCCAGCAGCTTAACACAGGGAGCTTACGAG. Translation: CASSLTQGAYE. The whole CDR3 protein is CASSLTQGAYEQYF. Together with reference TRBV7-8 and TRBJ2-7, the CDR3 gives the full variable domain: GAGVSQSPRYKVAKRGQDVALRCDPISGHVSLFWYQQALGQGPEFLTYFQNEAQLDKSGLPSDRFFAERPEGSVSTLKIQRTQQEDSAVYLCASSLTQGAYEQYFGPGTRLTVT.

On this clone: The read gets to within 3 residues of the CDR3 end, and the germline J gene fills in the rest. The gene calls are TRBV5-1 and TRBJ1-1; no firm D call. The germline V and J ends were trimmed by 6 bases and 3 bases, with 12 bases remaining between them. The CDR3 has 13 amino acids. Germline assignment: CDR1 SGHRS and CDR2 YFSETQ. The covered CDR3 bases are TGCGCCAGCACCTCCCAGGTGGACACTGAA. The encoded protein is CASTSQVDTE. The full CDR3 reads CASTSQVDTEAFF.

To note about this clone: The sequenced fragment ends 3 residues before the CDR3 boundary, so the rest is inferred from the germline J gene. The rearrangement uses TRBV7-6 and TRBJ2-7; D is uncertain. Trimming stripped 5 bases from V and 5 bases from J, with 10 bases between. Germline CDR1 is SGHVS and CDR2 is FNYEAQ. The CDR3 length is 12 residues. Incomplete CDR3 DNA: TGTGCCAGCAGCCCAGGAAAGAACGAG. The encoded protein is CASSPGKNE. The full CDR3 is CASSPGKNEQYF.

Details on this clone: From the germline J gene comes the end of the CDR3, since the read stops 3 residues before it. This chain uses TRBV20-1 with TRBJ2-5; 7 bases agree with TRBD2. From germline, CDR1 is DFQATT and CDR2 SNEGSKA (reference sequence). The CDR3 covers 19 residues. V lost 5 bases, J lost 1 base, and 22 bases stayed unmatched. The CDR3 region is CSAQRRVGGPLAVQETQYF. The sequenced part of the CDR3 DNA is TGCAGTGCTCAAAGGAGGGTGGGGGGACCTCTAGCGGTCCAAGAGACC.

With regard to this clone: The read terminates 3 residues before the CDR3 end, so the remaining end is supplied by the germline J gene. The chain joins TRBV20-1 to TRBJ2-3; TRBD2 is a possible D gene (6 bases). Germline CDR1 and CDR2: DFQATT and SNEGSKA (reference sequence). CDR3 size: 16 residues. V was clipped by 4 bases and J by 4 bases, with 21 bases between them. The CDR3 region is CSATLITSRGADTQYF. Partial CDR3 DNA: TGCAGTGCTACCCTTATAACTAGCCGAGGGGCAGATACG.

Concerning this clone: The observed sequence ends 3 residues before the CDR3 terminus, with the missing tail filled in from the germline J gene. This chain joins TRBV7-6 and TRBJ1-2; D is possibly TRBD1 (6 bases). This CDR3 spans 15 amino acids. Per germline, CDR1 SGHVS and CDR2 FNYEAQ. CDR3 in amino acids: CASSLGTTGLYDYTF. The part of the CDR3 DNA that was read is TGTGCCAGCAGCTTAGGAACAACAGGGCTCTACGAC.

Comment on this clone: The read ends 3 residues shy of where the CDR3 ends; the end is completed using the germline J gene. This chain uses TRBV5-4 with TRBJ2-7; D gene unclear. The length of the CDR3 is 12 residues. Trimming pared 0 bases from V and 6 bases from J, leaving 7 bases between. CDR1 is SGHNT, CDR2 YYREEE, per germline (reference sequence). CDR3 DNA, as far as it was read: TGTGCCAGCAGCTTGGACTCCCTCGAG. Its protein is CASSLDSLE. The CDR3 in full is CASSLDSLEQYF.

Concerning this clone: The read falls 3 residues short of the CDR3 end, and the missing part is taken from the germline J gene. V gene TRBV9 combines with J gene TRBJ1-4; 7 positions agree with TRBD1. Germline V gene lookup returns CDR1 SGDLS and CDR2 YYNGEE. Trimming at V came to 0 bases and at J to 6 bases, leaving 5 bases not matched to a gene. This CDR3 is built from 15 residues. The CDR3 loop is CASSVGQGGDEKLFF. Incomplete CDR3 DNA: TGTGCCAGCAGCGTAGGACAGGGCGGGGATGAAAAA. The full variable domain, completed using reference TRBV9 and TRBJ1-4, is DSGVTQTPKHLITATGQRVTLRCSPRSGDLSVYWYQQSLDQGLQFLIQYYNGEERAKGNILERFSAQQFPDLHSELNLSSLELGDSALYFCASSVGQGGDEKLFFGSGTQLSVL.

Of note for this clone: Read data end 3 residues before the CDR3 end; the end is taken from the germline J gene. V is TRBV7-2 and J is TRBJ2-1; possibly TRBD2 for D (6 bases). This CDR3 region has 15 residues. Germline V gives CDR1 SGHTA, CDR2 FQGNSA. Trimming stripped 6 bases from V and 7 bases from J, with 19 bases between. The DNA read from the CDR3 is TGTGCCAGCAGTCCCTGGGAGCGGGCGGGAAATGAG. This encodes CASSPWERAGNE. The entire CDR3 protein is CASSPWERAGNEQFF. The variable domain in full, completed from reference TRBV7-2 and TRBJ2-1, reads GAGVSQSPSNKVTEKGKDVELRCDPISGHTALYWYRQSLGQGLEFLIYFQGNSAPDKSGLPSDRFSAERTGGSVSTLTIQRTQQEDSAVYLCASSPWERAGNEQFFGPGTRLTVL.

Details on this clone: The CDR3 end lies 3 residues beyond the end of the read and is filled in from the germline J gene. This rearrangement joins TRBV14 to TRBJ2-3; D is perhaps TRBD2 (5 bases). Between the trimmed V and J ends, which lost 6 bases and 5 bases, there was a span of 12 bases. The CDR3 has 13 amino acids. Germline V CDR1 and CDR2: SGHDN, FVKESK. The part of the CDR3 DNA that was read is TGTGCCAGCAGTTTCGGACTTTTAGATACG. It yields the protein CASSFGLLDT. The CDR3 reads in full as CASSFGLLDTQYF.

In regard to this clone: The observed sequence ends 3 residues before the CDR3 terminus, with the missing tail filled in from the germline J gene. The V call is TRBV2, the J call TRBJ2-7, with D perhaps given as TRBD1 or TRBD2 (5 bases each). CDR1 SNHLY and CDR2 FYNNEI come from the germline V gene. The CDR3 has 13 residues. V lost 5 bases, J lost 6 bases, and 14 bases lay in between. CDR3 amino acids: CASSTGEGREQYF. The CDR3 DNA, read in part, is TGTGCCAGCAGTACAGGTGAGGGTCGCGAG.

The CDR3 sequence is CASSFGFSTDTQYF. The CDR3 bases that were read are TGTGCCAGCAGCTTCGGGTTCTCCACAGATACG. The chain combines TRBV7-3 with TRBJ2-3; D unclear. With the read ending 3 residues before the CDR3 end, the germline J gene is used to fill in that end. Germline V CDR1 and CDR2: SGHTA, FQGTGA. Deletions cut 3 bases from V and 2 bases from J, with 9 bases between. The CDR3 totals 14 residues.

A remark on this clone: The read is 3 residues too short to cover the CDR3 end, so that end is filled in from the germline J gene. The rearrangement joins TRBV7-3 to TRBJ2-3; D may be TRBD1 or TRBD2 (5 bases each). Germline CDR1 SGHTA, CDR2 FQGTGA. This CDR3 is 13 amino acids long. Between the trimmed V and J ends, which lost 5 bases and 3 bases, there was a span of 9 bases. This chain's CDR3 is CASSTEGTDTQYF. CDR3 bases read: TGTGCCAGCAGCACCGAGGGGACAGATACG.

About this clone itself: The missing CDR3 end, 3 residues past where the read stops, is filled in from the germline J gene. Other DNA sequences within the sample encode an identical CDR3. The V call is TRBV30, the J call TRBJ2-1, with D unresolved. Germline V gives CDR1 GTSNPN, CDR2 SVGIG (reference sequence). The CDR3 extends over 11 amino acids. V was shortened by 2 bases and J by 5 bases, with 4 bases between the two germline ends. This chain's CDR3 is CAWSLNNEQFF. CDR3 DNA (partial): TGTGCCTGGAGTCTAAACAATGAG.

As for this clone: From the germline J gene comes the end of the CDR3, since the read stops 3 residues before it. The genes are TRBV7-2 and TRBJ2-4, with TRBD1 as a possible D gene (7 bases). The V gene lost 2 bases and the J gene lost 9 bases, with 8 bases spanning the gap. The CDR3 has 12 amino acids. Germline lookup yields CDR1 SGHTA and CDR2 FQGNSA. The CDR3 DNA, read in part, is TGTGCCAGCAGCTTACAGGGGGGCATT. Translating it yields CASSLQGGI. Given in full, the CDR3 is CASSLQGGIQYF.

CDR3 DNA, as far as it was read: TGCGCCAGCAGTGAGCCCCCCGACAGGGGCTACGAG. This translates into CASSEPPDRGYE. The whole CDR3 protein is CASSEPPDRGYEQYF. The J gene is TRBJ2-7, the V gene TRBV10-2; 8 nucleotides align to TRBD1. The read terminates 3 residues ahead of where the CDR3 ends, so the germline J gene completes it. Trimming cost V 2 bases and J 3 bases; bases outside gene matches: 6. CDR1 WSHSY and CDR2 SAAADI come from the germline V gene. The CDR3 contains 15 residues.

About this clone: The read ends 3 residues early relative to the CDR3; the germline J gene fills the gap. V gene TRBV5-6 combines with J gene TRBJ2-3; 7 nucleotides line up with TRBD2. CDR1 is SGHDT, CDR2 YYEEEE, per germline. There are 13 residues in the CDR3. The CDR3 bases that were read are TGTGCCAGCTTCAGTTGGGCGGGAGAGACG. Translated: CASFSWAGET. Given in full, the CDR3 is CASFSWAGETQYF. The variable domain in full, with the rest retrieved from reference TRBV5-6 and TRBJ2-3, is DAGVTQSPTHLIKTRGQQVTLRCSPKSGHDTVSWYQQALGQGPQFIFQYYEEEERQRGNFPDRFSGHQFPNYSSELNVNALLLGDSALYLCASFSWAGETQYFGPGTRLTVL.

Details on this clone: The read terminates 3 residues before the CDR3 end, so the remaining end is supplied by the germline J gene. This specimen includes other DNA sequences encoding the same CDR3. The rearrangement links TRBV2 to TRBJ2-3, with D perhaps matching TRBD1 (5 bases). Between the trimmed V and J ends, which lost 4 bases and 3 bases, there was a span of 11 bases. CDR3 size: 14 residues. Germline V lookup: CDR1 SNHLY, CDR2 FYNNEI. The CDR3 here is CASSVERGTDTQYF. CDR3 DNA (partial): TGTGCCAGCAGTGTAGAAAGGGGTACAGATACG.

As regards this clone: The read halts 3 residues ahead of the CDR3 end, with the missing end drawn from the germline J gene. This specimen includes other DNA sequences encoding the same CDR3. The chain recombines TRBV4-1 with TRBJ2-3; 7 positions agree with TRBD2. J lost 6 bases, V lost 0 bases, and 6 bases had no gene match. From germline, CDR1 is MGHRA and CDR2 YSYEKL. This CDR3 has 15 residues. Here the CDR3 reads CASSQDPRETDTQYF. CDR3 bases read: TGCGCCAGCAGCCAAGATCCGCGGGAGACTGATACG.